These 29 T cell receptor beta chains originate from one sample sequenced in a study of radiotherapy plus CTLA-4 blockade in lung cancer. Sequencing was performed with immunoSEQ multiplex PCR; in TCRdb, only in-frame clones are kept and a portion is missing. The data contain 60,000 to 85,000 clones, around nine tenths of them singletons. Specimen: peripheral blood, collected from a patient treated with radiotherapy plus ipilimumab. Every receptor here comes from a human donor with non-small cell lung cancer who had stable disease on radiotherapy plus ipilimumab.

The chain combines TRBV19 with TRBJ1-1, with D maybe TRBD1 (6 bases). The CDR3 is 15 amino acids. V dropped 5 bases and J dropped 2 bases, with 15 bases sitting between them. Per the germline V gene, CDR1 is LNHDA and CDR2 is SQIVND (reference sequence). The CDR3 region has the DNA TGTGCCAGTAGTCTTCGGACAGCGGCCAACACTGAAGCTTTCTTT. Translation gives CASSLRTAANTEAFF. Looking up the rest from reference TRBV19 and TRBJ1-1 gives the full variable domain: DGGITQSPKYLFRKEGQNVTLSCEQNLNHDAMYWYRQDPGQGLRLIYYSQIVNDFQKGDIAEGYSVSREKKESFPLTVTSAQKNPTAFYLCASSLRTAANTEAFFGQGTRLTVV.

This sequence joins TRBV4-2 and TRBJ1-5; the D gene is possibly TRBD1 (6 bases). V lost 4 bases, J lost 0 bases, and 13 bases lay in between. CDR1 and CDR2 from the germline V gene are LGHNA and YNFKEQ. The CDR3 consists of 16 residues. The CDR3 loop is CASSPSGTNSNQPQHF. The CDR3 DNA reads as TGTGCCAGCAGCCCTTCTGGGACAAATAGCAATCAGCCCCAGCATTTT.

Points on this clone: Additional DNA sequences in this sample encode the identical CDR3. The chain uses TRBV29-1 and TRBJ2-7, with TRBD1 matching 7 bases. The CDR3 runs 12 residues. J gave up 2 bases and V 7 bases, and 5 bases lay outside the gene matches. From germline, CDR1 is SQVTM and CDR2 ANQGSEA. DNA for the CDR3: TGCAGCGCTCGGGACAGTCCCTACGAGCAGTACTTC. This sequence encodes CSARDSPYEQYF.

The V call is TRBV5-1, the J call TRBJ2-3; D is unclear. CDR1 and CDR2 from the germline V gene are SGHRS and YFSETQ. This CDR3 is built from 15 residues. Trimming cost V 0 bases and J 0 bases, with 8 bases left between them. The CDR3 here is CASSLVAASTDTQYF. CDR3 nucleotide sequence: TGCGCCAGCAGCTTGGTTGCCGCCAGCACAGATACGCAGTATTTT. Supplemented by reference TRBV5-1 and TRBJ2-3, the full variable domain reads KAGVTQTPRYLIKTRGQQVTLSCSPISGHRSVSWYQQTPGQGLQFLFEYFSETQRNKGNFPGRFSGRQFSNSRSEMNVSTLELGDSALYLCASSLVAASTDTQYFGPGTRLTVL.

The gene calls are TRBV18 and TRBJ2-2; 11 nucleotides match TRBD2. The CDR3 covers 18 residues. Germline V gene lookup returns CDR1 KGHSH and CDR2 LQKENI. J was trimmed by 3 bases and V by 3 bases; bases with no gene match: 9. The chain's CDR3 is CASSPRNSGRADTGELFF. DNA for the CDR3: TGTGCCAGCTCACCTCGGAATAGCGGGAGGGCCGACACCGGGGAGCTGTTTTTT.

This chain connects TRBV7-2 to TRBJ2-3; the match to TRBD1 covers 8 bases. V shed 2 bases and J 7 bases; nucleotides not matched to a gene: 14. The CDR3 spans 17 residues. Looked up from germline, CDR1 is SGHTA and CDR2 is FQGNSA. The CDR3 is CASSLSLDRVALYTQYF. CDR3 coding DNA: TGTGCCAGCAGCTTATCCCTGGACAGGGTGGCTTTATATACGCAGTATTTT.

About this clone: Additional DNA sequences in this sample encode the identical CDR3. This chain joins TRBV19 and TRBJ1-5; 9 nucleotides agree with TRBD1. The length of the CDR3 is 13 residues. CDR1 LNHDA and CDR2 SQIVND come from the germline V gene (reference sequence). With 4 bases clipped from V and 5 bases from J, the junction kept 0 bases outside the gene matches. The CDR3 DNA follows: TGTGCCAGTAGTAGGACAGGGGATCAGCCCCAGCATTTT. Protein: CASSRTGDQPQHF.

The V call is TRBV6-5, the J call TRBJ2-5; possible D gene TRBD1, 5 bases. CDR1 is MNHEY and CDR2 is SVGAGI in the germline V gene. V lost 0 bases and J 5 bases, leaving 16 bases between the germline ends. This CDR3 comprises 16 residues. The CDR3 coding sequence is TGTGCCAGCAGTTACTCCGGACAAGGGGTAGGGGAGACCCAGTACTTC. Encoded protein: CASSYSGQGVGETQYF.

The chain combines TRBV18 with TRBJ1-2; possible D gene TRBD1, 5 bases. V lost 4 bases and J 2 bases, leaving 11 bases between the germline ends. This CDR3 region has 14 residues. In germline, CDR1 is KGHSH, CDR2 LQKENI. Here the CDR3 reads CASSRDSGNYGYTF. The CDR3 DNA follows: TGTGCCAGCTCACGAGACAGTGGAAACTATGGCTACACCTTC.

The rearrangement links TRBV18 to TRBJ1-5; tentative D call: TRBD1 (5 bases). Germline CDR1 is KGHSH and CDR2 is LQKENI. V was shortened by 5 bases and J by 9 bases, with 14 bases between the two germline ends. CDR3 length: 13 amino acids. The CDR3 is CASSAQEDVPQHF. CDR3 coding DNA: TGTGCCAGCTCAGCACAGGAGGACGTGCCCCAGCATTTT. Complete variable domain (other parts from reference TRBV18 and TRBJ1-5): NAGVMQNPRHLVRRRGQEARLRCSPMKGHSHVYWYRQLPEEGLKFMVYLQKENIIDESGMPKERFSAEFPKEGPSILRIQQVVRGDSAAYFCASSAQEDVPQHFGDGTRLSIL.

The CDR3 is CASSLRQGGLETQYF. The DNA for the CDR3 is TGCGCCAGCAGCCTTAGACAGGGGGGTCTGGAGACCCAGTACTTC. V usage is TRBV5-1 and J usage is TRBJ2-5, with 9 nucleotides matching TRBD1. CDR3 length equals 15 residues. After removal of 4 bases from V and 5 bases from J, the junction contained 9 bases not matched to a gene. Germline assignment: CDR1 SGHRS and CDR2 YFSETQ.

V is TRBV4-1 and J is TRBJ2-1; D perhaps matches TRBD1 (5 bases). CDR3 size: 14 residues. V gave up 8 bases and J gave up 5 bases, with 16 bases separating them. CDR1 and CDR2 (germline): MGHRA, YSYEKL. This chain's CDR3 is CASLRRLGDNEQFF. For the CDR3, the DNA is TGCGCCAGCCTGAGGCGTCTAGGGGACAATGAGCAGTTCTTC.

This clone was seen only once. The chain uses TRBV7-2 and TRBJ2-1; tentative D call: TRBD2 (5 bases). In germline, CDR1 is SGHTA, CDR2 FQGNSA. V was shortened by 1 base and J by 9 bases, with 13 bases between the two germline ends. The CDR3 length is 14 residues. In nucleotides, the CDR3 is TGTGCCAGCAGCTTAGGCGCTAGCACGCCTGAGCAGTTCTTC. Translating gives CASSLGASTPEQFF.

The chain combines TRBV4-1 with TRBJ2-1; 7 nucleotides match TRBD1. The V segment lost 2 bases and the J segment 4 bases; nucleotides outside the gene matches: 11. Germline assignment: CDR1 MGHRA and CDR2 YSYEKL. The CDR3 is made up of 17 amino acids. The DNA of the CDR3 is TGCGCCAGCAGCCAATTAGTCGTAGGACAGGAATACAATGAGCAGTTCTTC. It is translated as CASSQLVVGQEYNEQFF.

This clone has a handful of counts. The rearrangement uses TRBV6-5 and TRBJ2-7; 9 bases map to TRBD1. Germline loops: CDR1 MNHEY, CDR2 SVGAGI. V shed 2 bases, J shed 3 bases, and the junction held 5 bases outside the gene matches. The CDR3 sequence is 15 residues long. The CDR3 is CASSYNDRGYYEQYF. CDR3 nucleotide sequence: TGTGCCAGCAGTTACAACGACAGGGGGTACTACGAGCAGTACTTC.

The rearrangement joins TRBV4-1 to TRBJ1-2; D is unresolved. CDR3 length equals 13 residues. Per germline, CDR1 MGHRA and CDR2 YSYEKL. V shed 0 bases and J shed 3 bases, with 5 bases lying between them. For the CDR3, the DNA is TGCGCCAGCAGCCAAGATGGTGACTATGGCTACACCTTC. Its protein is CASSQDGDYGYTF.

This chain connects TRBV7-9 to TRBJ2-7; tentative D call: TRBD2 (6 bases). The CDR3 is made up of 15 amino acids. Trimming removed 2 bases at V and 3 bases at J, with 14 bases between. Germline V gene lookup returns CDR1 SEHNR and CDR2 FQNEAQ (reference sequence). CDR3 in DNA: TGTGCCAGCAGCTTACCGGGACTGGGATTCTACGAGCAGTACTTC. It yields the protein CASSLPGLGFYEQYF.

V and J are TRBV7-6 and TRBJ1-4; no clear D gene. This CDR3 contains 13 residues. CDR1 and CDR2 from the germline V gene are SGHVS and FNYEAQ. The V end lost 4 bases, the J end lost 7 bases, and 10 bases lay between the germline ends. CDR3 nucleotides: TGTGCCAGCAGCTCCGCTCCACGTGAAAAACTGTTTTTT. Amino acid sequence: CASSSAPREKLFF.

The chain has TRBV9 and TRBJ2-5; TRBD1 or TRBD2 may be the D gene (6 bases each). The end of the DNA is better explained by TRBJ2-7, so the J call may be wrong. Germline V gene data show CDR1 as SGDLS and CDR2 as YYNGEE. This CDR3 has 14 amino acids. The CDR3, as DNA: TGTGCCAGCAGCGCGGGGGCAGACTCCTACGAGCAGTACTTC. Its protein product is CASSAGADSYEQYF.

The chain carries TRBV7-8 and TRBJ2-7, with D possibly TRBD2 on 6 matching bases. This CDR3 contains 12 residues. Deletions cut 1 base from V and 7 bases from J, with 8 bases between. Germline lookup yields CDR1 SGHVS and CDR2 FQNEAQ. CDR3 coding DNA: TGTGCCAGCAGCTTAGTGGCGGGAGAGCAGTACTTC. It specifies CASSLVAGEQYF.

Here the CDR3 DNA reads TGTGCCAGCAGCTTCTACAGGGACCGACCCTACGAGCAGTACTTC. Translated, it gives CASSFYRDRPYEQYF. The chain is built from TRBV11-1 and TRBJ2-7, with a weak D call TRBD1 (6 bases). Germline V lookup: CDR1 SGHAT, CDR2 FQDESV (reference sequence). V gave up 3 bases and J gave up 2 bases, with 14 bases separating them. CDR3 length: 15 amino acids.

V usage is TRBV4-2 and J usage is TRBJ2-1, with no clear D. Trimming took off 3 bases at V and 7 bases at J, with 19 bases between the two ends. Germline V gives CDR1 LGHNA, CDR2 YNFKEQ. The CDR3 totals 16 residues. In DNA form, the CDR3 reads TGTGCCAGCAGCCAGCTAAGCCCCACCGTCGGGAATGAGCAGTTCTTC. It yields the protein CASSQLSPTVGNEQFF.

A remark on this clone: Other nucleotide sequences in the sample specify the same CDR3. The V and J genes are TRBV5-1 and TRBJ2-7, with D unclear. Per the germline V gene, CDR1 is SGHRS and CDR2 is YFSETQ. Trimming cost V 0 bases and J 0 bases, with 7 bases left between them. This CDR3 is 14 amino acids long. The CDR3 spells CASSLGGSSYEQYF. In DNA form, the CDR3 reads TGCGCCAGCAGCTTGGGGGGTTCCTCCTACGAGCAGTACTTC.

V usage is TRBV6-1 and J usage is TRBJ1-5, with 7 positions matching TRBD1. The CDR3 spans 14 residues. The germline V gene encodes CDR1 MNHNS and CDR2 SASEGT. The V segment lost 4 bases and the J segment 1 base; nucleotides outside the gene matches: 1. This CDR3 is CASSGGQSNQPQHF. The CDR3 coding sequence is TGTGCCAGCAGTGGGGGACAGAGCAATCAGCCCCAGCATTTT.

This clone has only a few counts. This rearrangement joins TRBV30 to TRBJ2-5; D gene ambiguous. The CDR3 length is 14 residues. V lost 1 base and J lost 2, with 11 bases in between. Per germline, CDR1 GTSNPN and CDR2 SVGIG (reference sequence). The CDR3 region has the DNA TGTGCCTGGAGTGAAACCCCAATTCAAGAGACCCAGTACTTC. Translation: CAWSETPIQETQYF.

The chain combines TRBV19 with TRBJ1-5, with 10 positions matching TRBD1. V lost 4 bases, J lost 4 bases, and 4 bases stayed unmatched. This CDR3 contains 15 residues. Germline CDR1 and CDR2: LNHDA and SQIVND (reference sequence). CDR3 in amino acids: CASSRDRGPNQPQHF. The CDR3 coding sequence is TGTGCCAGTAGTAGGGACAGGGGACCAAATCAGCCCCAGCATTTT. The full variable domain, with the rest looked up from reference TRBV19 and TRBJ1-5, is DGGITQSPKYLFRKEGQNVTLSCEQNLNHDAMYWYRQDPGQGLRLIYYSQIVNDFQKGDIAEGYSVSREKKESFPLTVTSAQKNPTAFYLCASSRDRGPNQPQHFGDGTRLSIL.

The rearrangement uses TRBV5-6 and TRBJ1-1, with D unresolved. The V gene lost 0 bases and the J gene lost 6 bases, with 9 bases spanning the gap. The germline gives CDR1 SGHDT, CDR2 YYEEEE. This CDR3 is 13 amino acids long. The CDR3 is CASSLAALAEAFF. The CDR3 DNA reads TGTGCCAGCAGCTTGGCCGCCCTAGCTGAAGCTTTCTTT.

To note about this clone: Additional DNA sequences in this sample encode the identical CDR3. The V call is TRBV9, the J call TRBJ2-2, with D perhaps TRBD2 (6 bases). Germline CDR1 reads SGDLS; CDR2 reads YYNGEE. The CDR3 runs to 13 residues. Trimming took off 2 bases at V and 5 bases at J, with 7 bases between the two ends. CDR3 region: CASSVGGTGELFF. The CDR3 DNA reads TGTGCCAGCAGCGTGGGGGGAACCGGGGAGCTGTTTTTT.

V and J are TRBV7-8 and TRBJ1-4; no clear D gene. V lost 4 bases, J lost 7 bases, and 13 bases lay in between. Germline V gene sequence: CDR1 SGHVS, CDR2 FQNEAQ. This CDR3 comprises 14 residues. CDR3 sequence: CASSSIFTGEKLFF. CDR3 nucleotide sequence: TGTGCCAGCAGCTCAATCTTTACGGGTGAAAAACTGTTTTTT.